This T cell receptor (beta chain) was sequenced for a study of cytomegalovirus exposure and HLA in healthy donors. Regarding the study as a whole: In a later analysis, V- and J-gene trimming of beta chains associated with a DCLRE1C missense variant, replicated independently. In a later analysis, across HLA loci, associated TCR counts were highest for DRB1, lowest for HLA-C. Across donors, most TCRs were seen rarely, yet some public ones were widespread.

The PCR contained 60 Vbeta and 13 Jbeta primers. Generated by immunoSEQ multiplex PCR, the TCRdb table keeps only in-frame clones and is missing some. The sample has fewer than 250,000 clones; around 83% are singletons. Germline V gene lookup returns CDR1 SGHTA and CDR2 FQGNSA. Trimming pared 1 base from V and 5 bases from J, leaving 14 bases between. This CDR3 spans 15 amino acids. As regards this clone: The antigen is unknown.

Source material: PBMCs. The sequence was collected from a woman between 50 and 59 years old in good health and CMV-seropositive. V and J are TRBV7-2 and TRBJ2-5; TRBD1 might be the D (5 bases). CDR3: CASSLVTGFLETQYF. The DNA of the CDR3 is TGTGCCAGCAGCTTAGTTACAGGCTTCCTTGAGACCCAGTACTTC. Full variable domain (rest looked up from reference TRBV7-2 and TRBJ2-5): GAGVSQSPSNKVTEKGKDVELRCDPISGHTALYWYRQSLGQGLEFLIYFQGNSAPDKSGLPSDRFSAERTGGSVSTLTIQRTQQEDSAVYLCASSLVTGFLETQYFGPGTRLLVL.